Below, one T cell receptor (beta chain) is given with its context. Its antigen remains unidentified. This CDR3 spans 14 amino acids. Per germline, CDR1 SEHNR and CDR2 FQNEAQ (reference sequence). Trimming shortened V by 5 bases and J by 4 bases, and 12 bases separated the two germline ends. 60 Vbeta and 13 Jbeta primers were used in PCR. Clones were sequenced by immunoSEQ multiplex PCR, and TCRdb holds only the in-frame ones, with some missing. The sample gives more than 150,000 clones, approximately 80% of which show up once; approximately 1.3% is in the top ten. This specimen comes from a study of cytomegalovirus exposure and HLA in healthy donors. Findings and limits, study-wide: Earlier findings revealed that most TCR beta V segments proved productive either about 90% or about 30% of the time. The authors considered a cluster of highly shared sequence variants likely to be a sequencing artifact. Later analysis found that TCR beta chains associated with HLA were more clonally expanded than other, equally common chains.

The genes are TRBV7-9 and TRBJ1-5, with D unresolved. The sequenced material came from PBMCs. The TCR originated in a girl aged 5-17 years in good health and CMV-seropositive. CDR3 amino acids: CASSPREENQPQHF. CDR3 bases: TGTGCCAGCAGCCCAAGGGAGGAAAATCAGCCCCAGCATTTT. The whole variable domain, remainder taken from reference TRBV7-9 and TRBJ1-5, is DTGVSQNPRHKITKRGQNVTFRCDPISEHNRLYWYRQTLGQGPEFLTYFQNEAQLEKSRLLSDRFSAERPKGSFSTLEIQRTEQGDSAMYLCASSPREENQPQHFGDGTRLSIL.